Each of the 14 T cell receptor beta chains below was sequenced from the same sample in a study of beta chain features in type 1 diabetes (dated by TCRdb to 2016 to 2019). Library construction relied on the immunoSEQ multiplex PCR assay. The entire amount of isolated RNA was reverse transcribed using the High Capacity cDNA Reverse Transcription Kit, so the sequenced TCRB transcripts were expressed ones. TCRdb holds this immuneACCESS table with in-frame rearrangements only. Some clones are missing; in checked studies, unresolved V genes explain under half, and the rest has no known cause. The sample table holds hundreds of thousands of clones, of which around 15% were seen once. Approximately 0.043% of the sample lies in the top ten. These receptors have no known antigen. Broad study findings and their caveats: In all four CD4+ subsets, TCRB CDR3 length was moderately but significantly shorter in type 1 diabetes patients.

The source material was naive CD4+ T cells from blood. The intended sense of this specimen's cell subset or site label: true naive CD4+ T cells. The receptors were gathered from a man aged 18 to 35 with type 1 diabetes.

This clone turned up a few times. Different DNA sequences within this sample yield the same CDR3. The chain is built from TRBV29-1 and TRBJ1-1, with 7 bases fitting TRBD1. In germline, CDR1 is SQVTM, CDR2 ANQGSEA. The CDR3 is 13 residues long. J lost 2 bases, V lost 7 bases, and 7 bases had no gene match. Here the CDR3 DNA reads TGCAGCGCCCGGGGACAGCAAAACACTGAAGCTTTCTTT. This codes for CSARGQQNTEAFF. The full variable domain, rest sourced from reference TRBV29-1 and TRBJ1-1, is SAVISQKPSRDICQRGTSLTIQCQVDSQVTMMFWYRQQPGQSLTLIATANQGSEATYESGFVIDKFPISRPNLTFSTLTVSNMSPEDSSIYLCSARGQQNTEAFFGQGTRLTVV.

This chain links TRBV4-3 with TRBJ2-1, with D possibly matching TRBD1 (6 bases). This CDR3 has 16 amino acids. CDR1 and CDR2 (germline): LGHNA, YSLEER. The V end lost 0 bases, the J end lost 4 bases, and 13 bases lay between the germline ends. CDR3 in DNA: TGCGCCAGCAGCCAAGACCCCTTGGGGGCGTACAATGAGCAGTTCTTC. This translates into CASSQDPLGAYNEQFF.

This clone has a handful of counts. This chain links TRBV30 with TRBJ2-7; 9 bases map to TRBD1. J was trimmed by 4 bases and V by 4 bases; bases with no gene match: 11. The V gene's germline CDR1 is GTSNPN and CDR2 SVGIG (reference sequence). The CDR3 extends over 15 amino acids. This CDR3 is CAWNPTGQGKYEQYF. As DNA, the CDR3 is TGTGCCTGGAATCCCACCGGACAGGGGAAATACGAGCAGTACTTC.

The gene calls are TRBV20-1 and TRBJ2-7; D is ambiguous. Germline V gene sequence: CDR1 DFQATT, CDR2 SNEGSKA (reference sequence). The length of the CDR3 is 11 residues. The V and J ends lost 0 bases and 10 bases respectively, with 10 bases between them. This CDR3 is CSARDLTRQYF. The CDR3 bases are TGCAGTGCTAGAGATCTTACTCGCCAGTACTTC.

This clone was observed a handful of times. The V and J genes are TRBV7-9 and TRBJ2-5; a weak D match, TRBD1 (6 bases). Germline CDR1 reads SEHNR; CDR2 reads FQNEAQ (reference sequence). The CDR3 contains 16 residues. Trimming took off 3 bases at V and 0 bases at J, with 14 bases between the two ends. CDR3 in DNA: TGTGCCAGCAGCTTCTCCGGGACACCCTACCAAGAGACCCAGTACTTC. It translates to CASSFSGTPYQETQYF.

The chain joins TRBV7-9 to TRBJ1-1; D is ambiguous. Trimming cost V 1 base and J 5 bases, with 8 bases left between them. The CDR3 contains 13 residues. Germline V lookup: CDR1 SEHNR, CDR2 FQNEAQ (reference sequence). The CDR3 sequence: CASSLETRTEAFF. In DNA form, the CDR3 reads TGTGCCAGCAGCTTAGAAACCCGGACTGAAGCTTTCTTT.

The chain uses TRBV14 and TRBJ1-6, with 7 bases aligning to TRBD1. Trimming removed 3 bases from V and 10 bases from J; junction bases left unmatched: 6. In germline, CDR1 is SGHDN, CDR2 FVKESK. The CDR3 length is 14 residues. The CDR3 DNA is TGTGCCAGCAGCCAGAGCACAGGGGTGTCACCCCTCCACTTT. It specifies CASSQSTGVSPLHF. The full variable domain, its missing parts supplied by reference TRBV14 and TRBJ1-6, is EAGVTQFPSHSVIEKGQTVTLRCDPISGHDNLYWYRRVMGKEIKFLLHFVKESKQDESGMPNNRFLAERTGGTYSTLKVQPAELEDSGVYFCASSQSTGVSPLHFGNGTRLTVT.

This sequence joins TRBV7-9 and TRBJ2-5, with 13 positions matching TRBD2. The germline gives CDR1 SEHNR, CDR2 FQNEAQ (reference sequence). The CDR3 is 16 amino acids. Trimming removed 5 bases from V and 1 base from J; junction bases left unmatched: 4. CDR3 bases: TGTGCCAGCAGCCCGACTAGCGGGAGGTCCCAAGAGACCCAGTACTTC. Its protein product is CASSPTSGRSQETQYF. Looking up the rest from reference TRBV7-9 and TRBJ2-5 gives the full variable domain: DTGVSQNPRHKITKRGQNVTFRCDPISEHNRLYWYRQTLGQGPEFLTYFQNEAQLEKSRLLSDRFSAERPKGSFSTLEIQRTEQGDSAMYLCASSPTSGRSQETQYFGPGTRLLVL.

The V gene is TRBV19, the J gene TRBJ1-2, with 8 positions matching TRBD1. The junction had 3 bases not matched to a gene; V was cut back by 5 bases and J by 7 bases. CDR3 length equals 12 residues. CDR1 is LNHDA, CDR2 SQIVND, per germline (reference sequence). CDR3 loop: CASSGTGIGYTF. CDR3 in DNA: TGTGCCAGTAGTGGGACAGGTATTGGCTACACCTTC.

The chain couples TRBV30 to TRBJ2-1; TRBD2 matches at 14 bases. In germline, CDR1 is GTSNPN, CDR2 SVGIG (reference sequence). Trimming took 7 bases from V and 3 from J; bases not matched to a gene: 5. The CDR3 runs to 15 residues. CDR3 loop: CASGTSGGDYNEQFF. Written as DNA, the CDR3 is TGTGCCTCCGGGACTAGCGGGGGCGACTACAATGAGCAGTTCTTC.

The chain links TRBV6-5 to TRBJ1-2, with 9 bases fitting TRBD1. Germline V gene lookup returns CDR1 MNHEY and CDR2 SVGAGI. Trimming took 6 bases from V and 5 from J; bases not matched to a gene: 7. CDR3 size: 14 residues. The CDR3 loop is CASRQMGTGYGYTF. Written as DNA, the CDR3 is TGTGCCAGCAGACAAATGGGGACAGGGTATGGCTACACCTTC.

J is TRBJ2-1 and V is TRBV7-2, with unresolved D. Germline lookup yields CDR1 SGHTA and CDR2 FQGNSA. V lost 8 bases, J lost 4 bases, and 15 bases lay in between. This CDR3 region has 14 residues. CDR3 nucleotides: TGTGCCAGCGGGCCCCAAAGGTGGTACAATGAGCAGTTCTTC. Its translation is CASGPQRWYNEQFF.

This clone turned up a few times. The V gene is TRBV7-2, the J gene TRBJ2-5; no reliable D call. There are 14 residues in the CDR3. Trimming cost V 1 base and J 5 bases, with 11 bases left between them. The V gene's germline CDR1 is SGHTA and CDR2 FQGNSA. DNA of the CDR3: TGTGCCAGCAGCTTAGACGGCAGTTGGGAGACCCAGTACTTC. Translation gives CASSLDGSWETQYF.

This clone was observed a few times. This chain joins TRBV6-1 and TRBJ2-7; 8 bases map to TRBD2. Germline-derived CDR1 and CDR2 are MNHNS and SASEGT. V trimming: 9 bases; J trimming: 3 bases; junction bases outside the gene matches: 10. The CDR3 runs 14 residues. CDR3 nucleotides: TGTGCCAGTAGGAGCGGGAGAGGGATCTACGAGCAGTACTTC. It specifies CASRSGRGIYEQYF.